This TCR beta chain stems from a study of tumor and adjacent non-tumor tissue in lung cancer. Study conclusions and caveats: Tumor repertoires had a smaller top 100 clone share than normal lung.

No cell sorting was done before RNA was extracted from the tissue. CDR1 is SNHLY, CDR2 FYNNEI, per germline. CDR3 length: 14 residues. The V end was cut by 4 bases, the J end by 3 bases, with 12 bases between. The library came from three nested PCR rounds adapted from ARM-PCR protocols. TCRdb itself ran the multiplex PCR reads through MiXCR, one entry per CDR3 protein. The sample includes tens of thousands of distinct CDR3 sequences, 77% seen only once; the top ten take 10% to 15%. About this clonotype itself: Antigen specificity is unknown. As the CDR3 is not closed by the conserved phenylalanine or tryptophan, this likely results from a read error.

The source of this sequence is a woman in her fifties or sixties with non-small cell lung cancer. V and J are TRBV2 and TRBJ1-1; D remains ambiguous. Source material: lung tumor tissue. The CDR3 DNA reads as TGTGCCAGCAGTGGGGGATGGGGTCACACTGAAGCTTTCCTT. It codes for CASSGGWGHTEAFL.